These 20 T cell receptor beta chains were all obtained from the same sample, sequenced in a study of T-cell memory formation after mild COVID-19. MiXCR was run by TCRdb on the 5' RACE reads, yielding one entry per CDR3 protein. The profile shows around 530,000 distinct CDR3 sequences, 20% to 25% of them singletons. The sequencing sample was made of PBMCs or a T cell subset sorted from them (not recorded which). The receptors shown here come from an adult woman who had mild COVID-19 (a few samples of this study predate the infection). Cell type and time point are not known.

There are a few counts of this clonotype. V is TRBV7-9 and J is TRBJ1-5; unclear D gene. This CDR3 spans 13 amino acids. V shed 2 bases and J shed 4 bases, with 6 bases lying between them. The germline V gene has CDR1 SEHNR and CDR2 FQNEAQ (reference sequence). CDR3 amino acids: CASSLTLNQPQHF. CDR3 in DNA: TGTGCCAGCAGCTTAACGTTAAATCAGCCCCAGCATTTT.

This clonotype has a handful of counts. The V gene is TRBV29-1, the J gene TRBJ1-1; D might be TRBD1 (6 bases). Germline V gene sequence: CDR1 SQVTM, CDR2 ANQGSEA. Trimming pared 6 bases from V and 2 bases from J, leaving 10 bases between. This CDR3 has 12 residues. The CDR3: CSVMDSNTEAFF. The CDR3 DNA reads as TGCAGCGTCATGGACAGCAACACTGAAGCTTTCTTT.

The chain uses TRBV14 and TRBJ2-1, with a tentative D call TRBD2 (5 bases). The germline V gene has CDR1 SGHDN and CDR2 FVKESK. CDR3 length equals 13 residues. V was clipped by 0 bases and J by 9 bases, with 9 bases between them. CDR3 DNA sequence: TGTGCCAGCAGCCAAGATGCGGGTTCTGAGCAGTTCTTC. Its protein product is CASSQDAGSEQFF. Together with reference TRBV14 and TRBJ2-1, the CDR3 gives the full variable domain: EAGVTQFPSHSVIEKGQTVTLRCDPISGHDNLYWYRRVMGKEIKFLLHFVKESKQDESGMPNNRFLAERTGGTYSTLKVQPAELEDSGVYFCASSQDAGSEQFFGPGTRLTVL.

This clonotype has more than one count but fewer than ten. The CDR3 nucleotides read TGTGCCTGGAGTGTACGGGGTAGCTATGGCTACACCTTC. Amino acid sequence: CAWSVRGSYGYTF. The V call is TRBV30, the J call TRBJ1-2; D call uncertain. This CDR3 has 13 amino acids. Germline CDR1 is GTSNPN and CDR2 is SVGIG (reference sequence). V was clipped by 0 bases and J by 4 bases, with 9 bases between them.

The chain links TRBV4-1 to TRBJ1-2, with D perhaps TRBD1 (5 bases). The V end was cut by 1 base, the J end by 2 bases, with 11 bases between. This CDR3 is built from 15 residues. Germline loops: CDR1 MGHRA, CDR2 YSYEKL. This CDR3 reads CASSQAPGTNYGYTF. CDR3 DNA sequence: TGCGCCAGCAGCCAAGCACCCGGGACGAACTATGGCTACACCTTC.

The J gene is TRBJ2-5, the V gene TRBV24-1, with 8 bases that match TRBD2. The CDR3 spans 14 residues. Germline CDR1 is KGHDR and CDR2 is SFDVKD. After removal of 9 bases from V and 4 bases from J, the junction contained 9 bases not matched to a gene. The CDR3 nucleotides read TGTGCCACCGGCGAGCGGGGGCGGGGAGAGACCCAGTACTTC. Translating gives CATGERGRGETQYF.

J is TRBJ2-3 and V is TRBV5-1; D is undetermined. The germline V and J ends were trimmed by 0 bases and 2 bases, with 13 bases remaining between them. The CDR3 consists of 16 residues. CDR1 SGHRS and CDR2 YFSETQ come from the germline V gene. The DNA of the CDR3 is TGCGCCAGCAGCTTGGCCGTTGTAGAGGTCACAGATACGCAGTATTTT. It encodes CASSLAVVEVTDTQYF.

This clonotype was picked up a small number of times. The chain uses TRBV6-6 and TRBJ1-2; D gene unclear. Germline values: CDR1 MNHNY, CDR2 SVGAGI (reference sequence). The CDR3 has 11 amino acids. With 9 bases removed from V and 3 bases from J, the gap between germline ends came to 8 bases. CDR3 nucleotide sequence: TGTGCCAGTAGGACGTACTATGGCTACACCTTC. It yields the protein CASRTYYGYTF.

CDR3 sequence: CASSLHRLAGEGRARNEQFF. DNA for the CDR3: TGCGCCAGCAGCCTACACCGACTAGCGGGAGAAGGCCGGGCGAGAAATGAGCAGTTCTTC. The rearrangement uses TRBV4-3 and TRBJ2-1; TRBD2 agrees at 12 bases. V was pared by 4 bases and J by 7 bases, with 20 bases of the junction left unmatched. Germline V gene data show CDR1 as LGHNA and CDR2 as YSLEER. CDR3 length: 20 amino acids.

This chain joins TRBV5-1 and TRBJ2-3, with 7 bases lining up with TRBD2. The CDR3 runs 14 residues. Germline loops: CDR1 SGHRS, CDR2 YFSETQ. V dropped 4 bases and J dropped 6; count of bases not matched to a gene: 8. The CDR3 sequence: CASSRGLQQDTQYF. The CDR3 region has the DNA TGCGCCAGCAGCCGGGGACTACAACAGGATACGCAGTATTTT. Based on the CDR3 plus reference TRBV5-1 and TRBJ2-3, the full variable domain is KAGVTQTPRYLIKTRGQQVTLSCSPISGHRSVSWYQQTPGQGLQFLFEYFSETQRNKGNFPGRFSGRQFSNSRSEMNVSTLELGDSALYLCASSRGLQQDTQYFGPGTRLTVL.

V is TRBV3-1 and J is TRBJ1-2, with a possible D match to TRBD1 (6 bases). The CDR3 has 13 amino acids. V lost 4 bases, J lost 8 bases, and 14 bases lay in between. Germline V gene data show CDR1 as LGHDT and CDR2 as YNNKEL (reference sequence). Written as DNA, the CDR3 is TGTGCCAGCAGCCCCCGGGGGGGCAAGGGCTACACCTTC. Its protein product is CASSPRGGKGYTF.

This rearrangement joins TRBV12-3 or TRBV12-4 to TRBJ2-7, with D uncertain. V was cut by 6 bases and J by 2 bases, with 11 bases left in between. The CDR3 sequence is 13 residues long. The CDR3 spells CASSPEAPYEQYF. The CDR3 DNA is TGTGCCAGCAGCCCTGAGGCACCCTACGAGCAGTACTTC.

This clonotype was detected a few times. The chain is built from TRBV20-1 and TRBJ2-7; weak D call: TRBD1 (5 bases). Trimming stripped 3 bases from V and 0 bases from J, with 12 bases between. Germline V gives CDR1 DFQATT, CDR2 SNEGSKA (reference sequence). The CDR3 contains 14 residues. The CDR3 region has the DNA TGCAGTGCTAGGGGCAGGGTAAGCTCCTACGAGCAGTACTTC. It specifies CSARGRVSSYEQYF.

In its sample, this clonotype was seen a few times. The chain recombines TRBV29-1 with TRBJ1-1; D possibly corresponds to TRBD1 (5 bases). The ends were cut back, 4 bases at V and 1 base at J, with 13 bases in the middle. The CDR3 has 14 residues. Germline loops: CDR1 SQVTM, CDR2 ANQGSEA. The DNA of the CDR3 is TGCAGCGTTGCGGTTAGGGGCCAGAACACTGAAGCTTTCTTT. This gives the protein CSVAVRGQNTEAFF.

The chain couples TRBV4-2 to TRBJ1-4; D ambiguous. CDR1 LGHNA and CDR2 YNFKEQ come from the germline V gene. V was shortened by 0 bases and J by 5 bases, with 10 bases between the two germline ends. The CDR3 sequence is 15 residues long. The CDR3 DNA is TGTGCCAGCAGCCAAGAGTCTACAGTCAATGAAAAACTGTTTTTT. Encoded protein: CASSQESTVNEKLFF.

This rearrangement joins TRBV11-2 to TRBJ2-3, with TRBD2 identical over 16 bases. CDR1 and CDR2 (germline): SGHAT, FQNNGV. CDR3 length equals 17 residues. J was trimmed by 4 bases and V by 5 bases; bases with no gene match: 6. The CDR3 DNA follows: TGTGCCAGCAGCCTCGGGACTAGCGGGAGGGAGGCAGATACGCAGTATTTT. This sequence encodes CASSLGTSGREADTQYF.

V gene TRBV3-1 combines with J gene TRBJ2-7, with TRBD2 identical over 12 bases. The CDR3 runs 15 residues. Germline loops: CDR1 LGHDT, CDR2 YNNKEL (reference sequence). With 3 bases clipped from V and 3 bases from J, the junction kept 3 bases outside the gene matches. CDR3 region: CASSHRLAGDYEQYF. CDR3 DNA sequence: TGTGCCAGCAGCCATCGACTAGCGGGAGACTACGAGCAGTACTTC.

This clonotype was seen more than once but under ten times. The J gene is TRBJ1-1, the V gene TRBV12-3 or TRBV12-4, with a tentative D call TRBD1 (5 bases). CDR3 size: 12 residues. The V and J ends lost 11 bases and 5 bases respectively, with 15 bases between them. The CDR3 DNA follows: TGTGCCCGGCCGGGGGGGAGGACTGAAGCTTTCTTT. It encodes CARPGGRTEAFF.

This clonotype was seen ten or more times. J is TRBJ2-5 and V is TRBV7-2; 8 positions agree with TRBD1. The V gene end was trimmed by 1 base and the J gene end by 4 bases; junction bases not matched to a gene: 8. The CDR3 is 16 residues long. The V gene's germline CDR1 is SGHTA and CDR2 FQGNSA. The CDR3 DNA is TGTGCCAGCAGCTTAGTGGGGCAGGGGGCTTTAGAGACCCAGTACTTC. As protein: CASSLVGQGALETQYF.

This clonotype was seen many times. The chain employs TRBV7-9 and TRBJ1-1; no definite D call. The germline V gene has CDR1 SEHNR and CDR2 FQNEAQ (reference sequence). The CDR3 has 14 residues. V lost 0 bases to trimming and J lost 6 bases, with 11 bases between them. The CDR3 DNA reads TGTGCCAGCAGCTTAGCAGGGATGGTGGCTGAAGCTTTCTTT. Its protein is CASSLAGMVAEAFF.